This TCR beta chain is from a study of control samples from healthy donors and cancer patients. Data came from immunoSEQ multiplex PCR; TCRdb stores just in-frame clones and leaves some out. The repertoire holds tens of thousands of clones, roughly nine tenths seen once, with approximately 5% in the top ten. The clonotype was recovered from a man between 60 and 70 years old with colorectal cancer. Sequenced material: PBMCs.

This CDR3 is CASSYGQGKHTEAFF. The CDR3 DNA reads TGTGCCAGCAGTTACGGGCAGGGTAAGCACACTGAAGCTTTCTTT. This rearrangement joins TRBV6-6 to TRBJ1-1; D might be TRBD1 (5 bases). V lost 2 bases and J 3 bases, leaving 13 bases between the germline ends. Per germline, CDR1 MNHNY and CDR2 SVGAGI (reference sequence). The CDR3 has 15 residues.